Sequencing of this T cell receptor (beta chain) was carried out in a study of shared clonotypes between healthy human individuals. With 4 bases removed from V and 4 bases from J, the gap between germline ends came to 14 bases. The CDR3 runs to 15 residues. CDR1 SGHTA and CDR2 FQGNSA come from the germline V gene. The method was immunoSEQ multiplex PCR; TCRdb's version includes in-frame clones alone and lacks a portion of them. Among around 980,000 clones, about four fifths were seen once, and the ten largest hold more than 0.55%. The chain links TRBV7-2 to TRBJ1-5; TRBD1 is a possible D gene (5 bases). The sequenced sample was memory CD4+ T cells from PBMCs. The subset is: CD45RA-negative fraction. The clonotype originates from a young man in good health. Some clones in this sample may be carry-over from other donors' samples. CDR3 region: CASSWTGGFNQPQHF. CDR3 DNA: TGTGCCAGCAGCTGGACCGGGGGGTTTAATCAGCCCCAGCATTTT.